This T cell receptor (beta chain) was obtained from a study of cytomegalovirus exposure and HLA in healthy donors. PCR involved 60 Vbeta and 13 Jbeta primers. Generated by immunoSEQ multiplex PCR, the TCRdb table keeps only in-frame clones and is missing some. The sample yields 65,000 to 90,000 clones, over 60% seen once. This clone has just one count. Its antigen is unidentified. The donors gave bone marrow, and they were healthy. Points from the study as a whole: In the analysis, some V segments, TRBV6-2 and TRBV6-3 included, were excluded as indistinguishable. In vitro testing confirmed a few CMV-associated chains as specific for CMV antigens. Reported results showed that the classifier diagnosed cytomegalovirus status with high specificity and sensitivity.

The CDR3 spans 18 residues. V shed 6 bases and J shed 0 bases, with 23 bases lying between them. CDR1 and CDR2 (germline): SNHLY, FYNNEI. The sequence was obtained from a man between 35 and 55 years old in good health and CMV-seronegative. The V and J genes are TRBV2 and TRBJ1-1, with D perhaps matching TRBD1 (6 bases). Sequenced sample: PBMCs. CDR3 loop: CASRVRGHRLEVNTEAFF. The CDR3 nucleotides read TGTGCCAGCAGAGTAAGGGGACACCGGTTAGAGGTGAACACTGAAGCTTTCTTT.